The 26 T cell receptor beta chains reported below all come from one sample, sequenced in a study of Graves' ophthalmopathy and Graves' hyperthyroidism. Amplified material comprised TCR beta CDR3 regions derived from RNA transcripts. A first-round RT-PCR used HTBI primers, followed by a second-round multiplex PCR. TCRdb used MiXCR to reprocess the multiplex PCR reads, holding one entry per CDR3 protein. In the table there are about 370,000 distinct CDR3 sequences, roughly 18% of which are singletons. What was sequenced was peripheral blood. All receptors come from a woman younger than 30 with Graves' ophthalmopathy.

This clonotype was picked up many times. The rearrangement uses TRBV9 and TRBJ2-3; no firm D call. The V and J ends lost 0 bases and 0 bases respectively, with 8 bases between them. This CDR3 contains 15 residues. From germline, CDR1 is SGDLS and CDR2 YYNGEE. CDR3 loop: CASSVGATSTDTQYF. The CDR3 coding sequence is TGTGCCAGCAGCGTAGGAGCGACTAGCACAGATACGCAGTATTTT. The whole variable domain, remainder taken from reference TRBV9 and TRBJ2-3, is DSGVTQTPKHLITATGQRVTLRCSPRSGDLSVYWYQQSLDQGLQFLIQYYNGEERAKGNILERFSAQQFPDLHSELNLSSLELGDSALYFCASSVGATSTDTQYFGPGTRLTVL.

This clonotype was observed at least ten times. This chain uses TRBV12-3 or TRBV12-4 with TRBJ1-1; TRBD1 is a possible D gene (5 bases). V dropped 7 bases and J dropped 7 bases, with 13 bases sitting between them. The CDR3 length is 12 residues. The DNA of the CDR3 is TGTGCCAGCACCCTCGGGGGTTTTGAAGCTTTCTTT. It yields the protein CASTLGGFEAFF.

CDR3 sequence (DNA): TGTGCCATCAACTCGGGACACGAGAACACTGAAGCTTTCTTT. Protein sequence: CAINSGHENTEAFF. This chain connects TRBV6-1 to TRBJ1-1; D possibly corresponds to TRBD1 (6 bases). Germline V gives CDR1 MNHNS, CDR2 SASEGT. Between the trimmed V and J ends, which lost 10 bases and 1 base, there was a span of 16 bases. The CDR3 runs 14 residues.

This clonotype was counted ten times or more. The rearrangement links TRBV6-2 or TRBV6-3 to TRBJ2-7, with D tentatively TRBD2 (6 bases). This CDR3 comprises 13 residues. The germline V and J ends were trimmed by 7 bases and 4 bases, with 14 bases remaining between them. Germline lookup yields CDR1 MNHEY and CDR2 SVGEGT. CDR3 nucleotide sequence: TGTGCCAGCAAGAATAGCGGAGGATACGAGCAGTACTTC. It yields the protein CASKNSGGYEQYF.

The chain has TRBV5-1 and TRBJ2-6; D not certain. This CDR3 comprises 15 residues. Germline loops: CDR1 SGHRS, CDR2 YFSETQ. The V end was cut by 4 bases, the J end by 2 bases, with 10 bases between. The CDR3, as DNA: TGCGCCAGCAGCCCGGGCGATCCTGGGGCCAACGTCCTGACTTTC. This codes for CASSPGDPGANVLTF.

In this sample, this clonotype turned up many times. The chain recombines TRBV28 with TRBJ2-7; 16 nucleotides align to TRBD2. The V segment lost 1 base and the J segment 3 bases; nucleotides outside the gene matches: 12. This CDR3 has 20 amino acids. Looked up from germline, CDR1 is MDHEN and CDR2 is SYDVKM. The CDR3 DNA reads as TGTGCCAGCAGTTTATCGGTGGGACTAGCGGGGGGGCCCCGCCGCTACGAGCAGTACTTC. Its protein is CASSLSVGLAGGPRRYEQYF.

This clonotype was counted ten times or more. The chain combines TRBV6-2 or TRBV6-3 with TRBJ2-7; the match to TRBD2 covers 9 bases. Germline CDR1 and CDR2: MNHEY and SVGEGT. The CDR3 consists of 19 residues. The V gene end was trimmed by 2 bases and the J gene end by 3 bases; junction bases not matched to a gene: 17. The CDR3 DNA sequence: TGTGCCAGCAGTTACCCACTCGATTTTACTAGCGGGCTAGTCTACGAGCAGTACTTC. Translation gives CASSYPLDFTSGLVYEQYF.

This clonotype was observed many times. This sequence joins TRBV10-3 and TRBJ1-6; the match to TRBD1 covers 7 bases. Germline CDR1 and CDR2: ENHRY and SYGVKD. The CDR3 runs to 16 residues. The V gene end was trimmed by 0 bases and the J gene end by 10 bases; junction bases not matched to a gene: 9. CDR3 in amino acids: CAISESEKGARSPLHF. The CDR3 nucleotides are TGTGCCATCAGTGAGTCCGAGAAGGGGGCGAGGTCACCCCTCCACTTT.

This clonotype showed up many times. The CDR3, as DNA: TGTGCCAGCAGGGGGGTAGGGGCCCCCTACGAGCAGTACTTC. It specifies CASRGVGAPYEQYF. V usage is TRBV2 and J usage is TRBJ2-7, with D perhaps assigned TRBD1 or TRBD2 (5 bases each). Trimming took off 6 bases at V and 2 bases at J, with 14 bases between the two ends. This CDR3 comprises 14 residues. Germline assignment: CDR1 SNHLY and CDR2 FYNNEI.

In this sample, this clonotype turned up many times. The V and J genes are TRBV13 and TRBJ2-7; D is tentatively TRBD1 or TRBD2 (6 bases each). Trimming took 5 bases from V and 10 from J, leaving 18 bases between them. From germline, CDR1 is PRHDT and CDR2 FYEKMQ (reference sequence). This CDR3 has 13 residues. CDR3 nucleotide sequence: TGTGCCAGCAGCCCGCGCCGGGGGCTGCTCCAGTACTTC. It translates to CASSPRRGLLQYF.

The chain employs TRBV12-3 or TRBV12-4 and TRBJ2-5; no clear D gene. The V end was cut by 6 bases, the J end by 5 bases, with 16 bases between. The length of the CDR3 is 14 residues. CDR3 nucleotides: TGTGCCAGCAGCCTCGGAAGGGTCGGCGAGACCCAGTACTTC. The encoded protein is CASSLGRVGETQYF.

This clonotype occurred a few times. V usage is TRBV2 and J usage is TRBJ2-3; 10 bases map to TRBD2. There are 14 residues in the CDR3. The germline V gene encodes CDR1 SNHLY and CDR2 FYNNEI. V dropped 7 bases and J dropped 3; count of bases not matched to a gene: 4. The CDR3 DNA reads TGTGCCAGCACCTTTAGCGGGGGGACAGATACGCAGTATTTT. This sequence encodes CASTFSGGTDTQYF.

This clonotype was counted many times. CDR3 in amino acids: CSVAGTGGYQPQETQYF. The DNA of the CDR3 is TGCAGCGTGGCCGGGACAGGGGGATACCAACCCCAAGAGACCCAGTACTTC. The chain has TRBV29-1 and TRBJ2-5; TRBD1 matches at 11 bases. The CDR3 spans 17 residues. Germline V CDR1 and CDR2: SQVTM, ANQGSEA. The J segment lost 1 base and the V segment lost 6 bases, leaving 13 bases of the junction unmatched.

This clonotype was recorded many times. The chain has TRBV12-3 or TRBV12-4 and TRBJ2-7; D unresolved. The CDR3 runs 16 residues. V lost 1 base and J lost 1, with 14 bases in between. The CDR3 spells CASSLGLGSRSYEQYF. DNA for the CDR3: TGTGCCAGCAGTTTAGGGTTAGGGTCCCGGTCCTACGAGCAGTACTTC.

This clonotype was seen ten or more times. This chain connects TRBV28 to TRBJ1-1; 9 bases fit TRBD1. This CDR3 region has 14 residues. With 7 bases clipped from V and 5 bases from J, the junction kept 8 bases outside the gene matches. Germline CDR1 is MDHEN and CDR2 is SYDVKM. CDR3 DNA: TGTGCCAGCACCGCGACAGGGGGGAAAACTGAAGCTTTCTTT. Translating gives CASTATGGKTEAFF. Based on the CDR3 plus reference TRBV28 and TRBJ1-1, the full variable domain is DVKVTQSSRYLVKRTGEKVFLECVQDMDHENMFWYRQDPGLGLRLIYFSYDVKMKEKGDIPEGYSVSREKKERFSLILESASTNQTSMYLCASTATGGKTEAFFGQGTRLTVV.

This clonotype came up many times. The CDR3 loop is CASSTPVRGELFF. The CDR3, as DNA: TGTGCCAGCAGTACCCCGGTGCGCGGGGAGCTGTTTTTT. This chain uses TRBV6-1 with TRBJ2-2; D unresolved. Per the germline V gene, CDR1 is MNHNS and CDR2 is SASEGT. The V gene lost 5 bases and the J gene lost 7 bases, with 11 bases spanning the gap. This CDR3 contains 13 residues.

Ten or more counts support this clonotype. The chain uses TRBV20-1 and TRBJ2-7; 7 bases line up with TRBD1. Germline assignment: CDR1 DFQATT and CDR2 SNEGSKA (reference sequence). V lost 4 bases to trimming and J lost 2 bases; unmatched junction nucleotides: 2. CDR3 length: 12 residues. The CDR3 DNA follows: TGCAGTGCTACGGACAGGACCTACGAGCAGTACTTC. The encoded protein is CSATDRTYEQYF.

The rearrangement joins TRBV6-5 to TRBJ2-5; D is undetermined. The V gene lost 2 bases and the J gene lost 2 bases, with 6 bases spanning the gap. The CDR3 totals 13 residues. In germline, CDR1 is MNHEY, CDR2 SVGAGI. This CDR3 is CASSYHNQETQYF. CDR3 coding DNA: TGTGCCAGCAGTTACCATAATCAAGAGACCCAGTACTTC.

This clonotype has at least ten counts. V gene TRBV7-2 combines with J gene TRBJ1-1; D ambiguous. Trimming left V 1 base short and J 4 bases short, with 13 bases between. Germline V gene sequence: CDR1 SGHTA, CDR2 FQGNSA. The CDR3 is 15 residues long. This CDR3 reads CASSLGTSWATEAFF. The CDR3 region has the DNA TGTGCCAGCAGCTTAGGGACCTCGTGGGCCACTGAAGCTTTCTTT. Looking up the rest from reference TRBV7-2 and TRBJ1-1 gives the full variable domain: GAGVSQSPSNKVTEKGKDVELRCDPISGHTALYWYRQSLGQGLEFLIYFQGNSAPDKSGLPSDRFSAERTGGSVSTLTIQRTQQEDSAVYLCASSLGTSWATEAFFGQGTRLTVV.

This clonotype was detected ten times or more. The chain has TRBV10-3 and TRBJ1-1; 8 nucleotides line up with TRBD1. CDR1 and CDR2 from the germline V gene are ENHRY and SYGVKD. This CDR3 is built from 16 residues. Trimming removed 3 bases from V and 8 bases from J; junction bases left unmatched: 14. CDR3 nucleotide sequence: TGTGCCATCAGTGACCCCGGGACAGGTTCACCCTCCGAAGCTTTCTTT. This translates into CAISDPGTGSPSEAFF.

This clonotype was observed many times. The rearrangement joins TRBV20-1 to TRBJ2-1, with 7 bases fitting TRBD1. The V gene end was trimmed by 5 bases and the J gene end by 11 bases; junction bases not matched to a gene: 3. CDR3 length: 10 residues. Germline lookup yields CDR1 DFQATT and CDR2 SNEGSKA (reference sequence). CDR3 sequence reads: CSARTGKQFF. In DNA, the CDR3 is TGCAGTGCTCGGACAGGCAAGCAGTTCTTC.

This clonotype has at least ten counts. V usage is TRBV12-3 or TRBV12-4 and J usage is TRBJ2-7; TRBD1 is a possible D gene (6 bases). Trimming cost V 10 bases and J 7 bases, with 17 bases left between them. This CDR3 has 12 amino acids. CDR3 region: CAIGRGRQEQYF. The CDR3, as DNA: TGTGCCATTGGCAGGGGAAGGCAAGAGCAGTACTTC.

This clonotype occurred many times. This may be a read error: a much more frequent sequence differs by one nucleotide. This chain uses TRBV6-5 with TRBJ1-1; the D is unclear. CDR1 MNHEY and CDR2 SVGAGI come from the germline V gene. This CDR3 has 14 residues. CDR3 sequence reads: CASSFARVNTGAFF. The CDR3 region has the DNA TGTGCCAGCAGTTTCGCCCGGGTGAACACTGGAGCTTTCTTT.

The table lists this clonotype with a few counts. The chain has TRBV30 and TRBJ1-1; TRBD1 matches at 9 bases. With 3 bases clipped from V and 2 bases from J, the junction kept 4 bases outside the gene matches. The CDR3 is 14 residues long. Germline values: CDR1 GTSNPN, CDR2 SVGIG (reference sequence). In nucleotides, the CDR3 is TGTGCCTGGAGGCGACAGGGGGGTAACACTGAAGCTTTCTTT. Translating it yields CAWRRQGGNTEAFF.

The chain employs TRBV19 and TRBJ1-1; no reliable D call. V was cut by 3 bases and J by 4 bases, with 9 bases left in between. CDR1 is LNHDA, CDR2 SQIVND, per germline (reference sequence). The CDR3 spans 13 residues. The CDR3 DNA is TGTGCCAGTAGTATCATGGGAGGCACTGAAGCTTTCTTT. Translating it yields CASSIMGGTEAFF.

The table lists this clonotype with many counts. The chain carries TRBV6-5 and TRBJ1-1; 7 bases are shared with TRBD1. Trimming at V came to 2 bases and at J to 1 base, leaving 4 bases not matched to a gene. Looked up from germline, CDR1 is MNHEY and CDR2 is SVGAGI. The CDR3 covers 15 residues. As DNA, the CDR3 is TGTGCCAGCAGTTACGGACAGGCAGGGAACACTGAAGCTTTCTTT. This gives the protein CASSYGQAGNTEAFF.